The present TCR beta chain was sequenced within a study of response to subunit inactivated influenza vaccine. MiXCR, run by TCRdb on the RT-PCR reads, gives a single entry per CDR3 protein. Among some 550,000 distinct CDR3 sequences listed, roughly 23% were seen once. The CDR3 length is 13 residues. Germline CDR1 reads MNHEY; CDR2 reads SVGEGT. Trimming took off 11 bases at V and 0 bases at J, with 14 bases between the two ends. These same records also appear under a second study, on T cells expressing NK-cell markers. From that second work: With UMIs, 5'RACE template switching was used to make TCR beta cDNA. A range of about 1.0-8% of CD8+ T cells consisted of dominant NKG2C+ clonotypes in more than five donors.

The gene calls are TRBV6-2 or TRBV6-3 and TRBJ2-7; a possible D gene is TRBD2 (7 bases). This material consisted of CD4+ T cells sorted from PBMCs, taken roughly 12 days after vaccination. The origin of this receptor is a man between 50 and 59 years old who received an inactivated influenza vaccine. CDR3: CAGGAGVSYEQYF. The CDR3 coding sequence is TGTGCCGGGGGGGCAGGGGTCTCCTACGAGCAGTACTTC.